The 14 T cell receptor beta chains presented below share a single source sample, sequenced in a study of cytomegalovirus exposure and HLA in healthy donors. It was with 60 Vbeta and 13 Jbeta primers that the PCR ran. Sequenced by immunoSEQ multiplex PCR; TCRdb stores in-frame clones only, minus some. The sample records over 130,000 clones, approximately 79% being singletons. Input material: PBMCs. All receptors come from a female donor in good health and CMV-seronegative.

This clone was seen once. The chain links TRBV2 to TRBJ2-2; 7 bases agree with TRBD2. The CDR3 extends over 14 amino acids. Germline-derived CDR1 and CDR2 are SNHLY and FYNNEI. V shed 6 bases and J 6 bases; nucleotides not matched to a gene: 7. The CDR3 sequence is CASRAGDLPGELFF. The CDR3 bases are TGTGCCAGCAGGGCGGGAGACCTCCCCGGGGAGCTGTTTTTT.

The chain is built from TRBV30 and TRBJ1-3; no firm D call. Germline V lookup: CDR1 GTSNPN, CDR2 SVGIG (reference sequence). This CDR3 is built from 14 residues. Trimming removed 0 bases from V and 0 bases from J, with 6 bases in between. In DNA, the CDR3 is TGTGCCTGGAGTGTATCCGTCTCTGGAAACACCATATATTTT. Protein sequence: CAWSVSVSGNTIYF.

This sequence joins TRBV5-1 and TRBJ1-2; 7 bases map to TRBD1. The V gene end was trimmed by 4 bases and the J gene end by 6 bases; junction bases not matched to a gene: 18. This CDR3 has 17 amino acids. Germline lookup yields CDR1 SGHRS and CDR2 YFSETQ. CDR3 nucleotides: TGCGCCAGCAGCCCTACGTATTCGACAGGGCGTAAAGATGGCTACACCTTC. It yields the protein CASSPTYSTGRKDGYTF. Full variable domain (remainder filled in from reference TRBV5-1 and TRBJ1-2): KAGVTQTPRYLIKTRGQQVTLSCSPISGHRSVSWYQQTPGQGLQFLFEYFSETQRNKGNFPGRFSGRQFSNSRSEMNVSTLELGDSALYLCASSPTYSTGRKDGYTFGSGTRLTVV.

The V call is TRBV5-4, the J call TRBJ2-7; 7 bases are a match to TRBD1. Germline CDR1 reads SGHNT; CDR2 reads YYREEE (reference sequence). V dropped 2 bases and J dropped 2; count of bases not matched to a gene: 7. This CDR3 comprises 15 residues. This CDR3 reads CASSFPGQSTYEQYF. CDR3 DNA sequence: TGTGCCAGCAGCTTTCCGGGACAGTCCACCTACGAGCAGTACTTC.

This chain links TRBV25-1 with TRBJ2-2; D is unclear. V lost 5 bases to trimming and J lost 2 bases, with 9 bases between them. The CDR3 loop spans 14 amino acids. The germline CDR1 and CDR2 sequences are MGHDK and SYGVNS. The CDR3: CASSQHRNTGELFF. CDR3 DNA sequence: TGTGCCAGCAGTCAACACCGCAACACCGGGGAGCTGTTTTTT.

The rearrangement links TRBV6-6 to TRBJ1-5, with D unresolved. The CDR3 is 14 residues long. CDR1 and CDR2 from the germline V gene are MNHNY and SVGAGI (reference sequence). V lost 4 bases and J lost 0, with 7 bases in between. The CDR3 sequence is CASSFVLSNQPQHF. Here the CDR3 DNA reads TGTGCCAGCAGTTTCGTTCTTAGCAATCAGCCCCAGCATTTT.

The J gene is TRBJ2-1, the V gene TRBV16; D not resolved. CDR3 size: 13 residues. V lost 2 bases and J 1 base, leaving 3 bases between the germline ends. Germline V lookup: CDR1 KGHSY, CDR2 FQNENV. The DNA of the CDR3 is TGTGCCAGCAGCCAACTGTCCTACAATGAGCAGTTCTTC. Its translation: CASSQLSYNEQFF. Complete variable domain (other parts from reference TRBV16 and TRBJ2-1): GEEVAQTPKHLVRGEGQKAKLYCAPIKGHSYVFWYQQVLKNEFKFLISFQNENVFDETGMPKERFSAKCLPNSPCSLEIQATKLEDSAVYFCASSQLSYNEQFFGPGTRLTVL.

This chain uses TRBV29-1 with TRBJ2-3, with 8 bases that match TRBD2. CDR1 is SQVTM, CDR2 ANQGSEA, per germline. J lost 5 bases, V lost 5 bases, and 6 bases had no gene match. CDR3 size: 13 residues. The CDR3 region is CSVREGAEDTQYF. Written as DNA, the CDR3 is TGCAGCGTTCGGGAGGGAGCTGAAGATACGCAGTATTTT.

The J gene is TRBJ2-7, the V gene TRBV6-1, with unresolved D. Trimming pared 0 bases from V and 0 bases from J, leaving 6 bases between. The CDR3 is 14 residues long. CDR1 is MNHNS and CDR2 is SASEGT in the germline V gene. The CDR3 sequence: CASSEAGLSYEQYF. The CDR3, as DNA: TGTGCCAGCAGTGAAGCTGGGCTCTCCTACGAGCAGTACTTC.

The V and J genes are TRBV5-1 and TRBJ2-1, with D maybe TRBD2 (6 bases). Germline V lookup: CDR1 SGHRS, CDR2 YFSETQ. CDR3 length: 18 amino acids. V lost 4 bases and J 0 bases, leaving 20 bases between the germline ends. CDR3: CASSPLIGEASSYNEQFF. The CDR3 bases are TGCGCCAGCAGCCCCCTTATCGGGGAGGCGAGCTCCTACAATGAGCAGTTCTTC.

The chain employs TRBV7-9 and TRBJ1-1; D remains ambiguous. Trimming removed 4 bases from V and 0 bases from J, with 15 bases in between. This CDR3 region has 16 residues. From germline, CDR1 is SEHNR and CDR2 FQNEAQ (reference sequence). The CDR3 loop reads CASSSLRGGVNTEAFF. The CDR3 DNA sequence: TGTGCCAGCAGCTCCCTACGGGGAGGAGTGAACACTGAAGCTTTCTTT.

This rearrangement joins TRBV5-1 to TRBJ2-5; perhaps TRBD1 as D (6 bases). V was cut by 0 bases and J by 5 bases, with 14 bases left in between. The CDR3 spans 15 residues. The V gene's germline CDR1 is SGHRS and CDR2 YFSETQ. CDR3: CASSLVGRGAETQYF. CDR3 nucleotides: TGCGCCAGCAGCTTGGTAGGCAGGGGTGCGGAGACCCAGTACTTC.

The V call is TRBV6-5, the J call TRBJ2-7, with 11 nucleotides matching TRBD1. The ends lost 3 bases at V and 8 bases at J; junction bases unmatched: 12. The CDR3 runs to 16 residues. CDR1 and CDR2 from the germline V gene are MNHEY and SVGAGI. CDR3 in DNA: TGTGCCAGCAGTTATCGCCAGGGACAGGGGGGTACCAAGCAGTACTTC. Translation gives CASSYRQGQGGTKQYF.

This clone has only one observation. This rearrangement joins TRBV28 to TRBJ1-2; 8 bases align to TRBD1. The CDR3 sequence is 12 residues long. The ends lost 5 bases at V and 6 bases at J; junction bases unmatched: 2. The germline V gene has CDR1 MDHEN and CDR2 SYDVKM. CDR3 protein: CASSPQGDGYTF. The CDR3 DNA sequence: TGTGCCAGCAGTCCACAGGGGGATGGCTACACCTTC.